This entry lists 22 T cell receptor beta chains sequenced from one sample in a study of blood T cell repertoires in COVID-19 (dated by TCRdb to 2018 to 2021). Libraries were prepared through the immunoSEQ multiplex PCR assay. TCRdb stores this immuneACCESS table with in-frame sequences only. Part of the clones is absent; in the studies checked, under half of the shortfall reflects unresolved V genes, and no reason is known for the rest. A total of over 45,000 clones appear in this sample, 75% to 80% of them only once. About 18% of the sample lies in the top ten. Sequencing was done on a sample of peripheral blood. All receptors derive from a human donor with active or convalescent COVID-19. The donor label of this sample is uncertain.

This chain uses TRBV19 with TRBJ2-4; 8 nucleotides match TRBD2. Trimming took 7 bases from V and 9 from J; bases not matched to a gene: 8. Germline CDR1 is LNHDA and CDR2 is SQIVND (reference sequence). The CDR3 loop spans 13 amino acids. CDR3 DNA: TGTGCCAGTAAGAAGCGGGAGATGGTCATTCAGTACTTC. The encoded protein is CASKKREMVIQYF.

The chain has TRBV7-2 and TRBJ2-1, with 7 bases aligning to TRBD2. From germline, CDR1 is SGHTA and CDR2 FQGNSA. The CDR3 totals 15 residues. Trimming removed 1 base from V and 4 bases from J; junction bases left unmatched: 4. CDR3 bases: TGTGCCAGCAGCTTAGGGGGGGGAGGATACAATGAGCAGTTCTTC. This translates into CASSLGGGGYNEQFF.

This rearrangement joins TRBV2 to TRBJ1-2; no definite D call. The CDR3 runs 10 residues. The germline CDR1 and CDR2 sequences are SNHLY and FYNNEI. V was pared by 7 bases and J by 8 bases, with 8 bases between. CDR3 nucleotide sequence: TGTGCCAGCAAGGCGGTGGGCTACACCTTC. Amino acid sequence: CASKAVGYTF.

V and J are TRBV28 and TRBJ2-1, with 12 bases fitting TRBD2. Germline-derived CDR1 and CDR2 are MDHEN and SYDVKM. This CDR3 contains 15 residues. V dropped 4 bases and J dropped 8; count of bases not matched to a gene: 6. The CDR3 DNA follows: TGTGCCAGCAGTTCTAGCGGGAGGGCCCTCGATGAGCAGTTCTTC. This gives the protein CASSSSGRALDEQFF.

This clone was seen more than once but under ten times. The chain couples TRBV28 to TRBJ1-1; tentative D call: TRBD1 (6 bases). The germline V and J ends were trimmed by 8 bases and 7 bases, with 14 bases remaining between them. The germline CDR1 and CDR2 sequences are MDHEN and SYDVKM. The CDR3 is made up of 12 amino acids. The CDR3 here is CASQGQVGEAFF. The DNA of the CDR3 is TGTGCCAGCCAGGGGCAAGTGGGTGAAGCTTTCTTT.

The rearrangement links TRBV6-4 to TRBJ2-3; TRBD2 aligns across 12 bases. Per germline, CDR1 MRHNA and CDR2 SNTAGT. The CDR3 is made up of 15 amino acids. Germline trimming cut 4 bases from V and 3 bases from J; bases unmatched to any gene: 2. Here the CDR3 DNA reads TGTGCCAGCAGTGTCCTAGCGGGAGGGACAGATACGCAGTATTTT. This sequence encodes CASSVLAGGTDTQYF.

The chain joins TRBV5-1 to TRBJ2-7, with D possibly matching TRBD2 (5 bases). CDR3 length equals 12 residues. V was trimmed by 4 bases and J by 10 bases, leaving 15 bases between them. Per germline, CDR1 SGHRS and CDR2 YFSETQ. The CDR3 reads CASSTGGGIQYF. The DNA for the CDR3 is TGCGCCAGCAGCACCGGAGGCGGAATCCAGTACTTC.

The chain has TRBV6-5 and TRBJ2-7; weak D call: TRBD1 (6 bases). Per germline, CDR1 MNHEY and CDR2 SVGAGI. V lost 5 bases to trimming and J lost 6 bases, with 11 bases between them. CDR3 size: 12 residues. CDR3 amino acids: CASSRGQGEQYF. The CDR3 DNA reads as TGTGCCAGCAGTCGGGGACAAGGCGAGCAGTACTTC.

The rearrangement uses TRBV28 and TRBJ2-3; 12 nucleotides align to TRBD2. Germline V gene lookup returns CDR1 MDHEN and CDR2 SYDVKM. The CDR3 loop spans 17 amino acids. V was pared by 6 bases and J by 6 bases, with 13 bases of the junction left unmatched. The CDR3 nucleotides are TGTGCCAGCAGGGGACTAGCGGGCGCCGTGAGTACGGATACGCAGTATTTT. Translation gives CASRGLAGAVSTDTQYF. Using reference TRBV28 and TRBJ2-3 for the parts outside the CDR3, the full variable domain is DVKVTQSSRYLVKRTGEKVFLECVQDMDHENMFWYRQDPGLGLRLIYFSYDVKMKEKGDIPEGYSVSREKKERFSLILESASTNQTSMYLCASRGLAGAVSTDTQYFGPGTRLTVL.

The sample holds many counts of this clone. The rearrangement links TRBV7-3 to TRBJ2-2; 7 bases align to TRBD1. With V trimmed by 4 bases and J by 1 base, 6 bases remained unmatched. The germline gives CDR1 SGHTA, CDR2 FQGTGA. The CDR3 is 16 residues long. This chain's CDR3 is CASSSYGQVNTGELFF. CDR3 in DNA: TGTGCCAGCAGCTCCTATGGACAGGTGAACACCGGGGAGCTGTTTTTT.

The CDR3 is CASIGDSRYQPQHF. The DNA for the CDR3 is TGTGCCAGCATAGGGGACAGCCGCTATCAGCCCCAGCATTTT. This chain connects TRBV6-5 to TRBJ1-5; 7 bases line up with TRBD1. J lost 5 bases, V lost 7 bases, and 8 bases had no gene match. In germline, CDR1 is MNHEY, CDR2 SVGAGI. CDR3 length: 14 amino acids.

This clone was observed a few times. This chain joins TRBV5-8 and TRBJ1-3; weak D call: TRBD1 (5 bases). In germline, CDR1 is SGHTS, CDR2 YDEGEE. CDR3 size: 15 residues. Trimming removed 0 bases at V and 4 bases at J, with 11 bases between. The CDR3 sequence is CASSLAAQGGNTIYF. CDR3 sequence (DNA): TGTGCCAGCAGCTTGGCCGCGCAGGGAGGAAACACCATATATTTT.

This clone was seen more than once but under ten times. The chain links TRBV7-8 to TRBJ1-2; weak D call: TRBD1 (5 bases). The length of the CDR3 is 14 residues. Germline-derived CDR1 and CDR2 are SGHVS and FQNEAQ. V was trimmed by 2 bases and J by 4 bases, leaving 11 bases between them. In nucleotides, the CDR3 is TGTGCCAGCAGCTTAAGCAGGGTGACCTATGGCTACACCTTC. This encodes CASSLSRVTYGYTF.

The chain carries TRBV12-3 or TRBV12-4 and TRBJ1-2; 9 positions match TRBD1. With V trimmed by 8 bases and J by 5 bases, 6 bases remained unmatched. The CDR3 covers 13 residues. The CDR3, as DNA: TGTGCCAGCGGGGACAGGGTTGTATATGGCTACACCTTC. It codes for CASGDRVVYGYTF.

This chain connects TRBV19 to TRBJ2-1, with unresolved D. Trimming stripped 3 bases from V and 4 bases from J, with 16 bases between. This CDR3 has 16 amino acids. Per the germline V gene, CDR1 is LNHDA and CDR2 is SQIVND (reference sequence). CDR3 nucleotide sequence: TGTGCCAGTAGTATTAAGGCGACTCGTCCTTACAATGAGCAGTTCTTC. This sequence encodes CASSIKATRPYNEQFF.

The genes are TRBV19 and TRBJ2-3, with 9 positions matching TRBD2. Germline values: CDR1 LNHDA, CDR2 SQIVND (reference sequence). The CDR3 contains 16 residues. Trimming at V came to 6 bases and at J to 4 bases, leaving 11 bases not matched to a gene. The CDR3 DNA is TGTGCCAGTAGCCCTTCAAGCGGGAGGTTTGCAGATACGCAGTATTTT. Translated, it gives CASSPSSGRFADTQYF.

The chain links TRBV29-1 to TRBJ1-5; TRBD1 might be the D (6 bases). Trimming removed 4 bases from V and 8 bases from J, with 18 bases in between. Germline V gives CDR1 SQVTM, CDR2 ANQGSEA. The CDR3 has 14 residues. The CDR3 nucleotides are TGCAGCGTTGTGACAGGTACGAAGGGGAAGCCCCAGCATTTT. Encoded protein: CSVVTGTKGKPQHF. Drawing the rest from reference TRBV29-1 and TRBJ1-5, the complete variable domain is SAVISQKPSRDICQRGTSLTIQCQVDSQVTMMFWYRQQPGQSLTLIATANQGSEATYESGFVIDKFPISRPNLTFSTLTVSNMSPEDSSIYLCSVVTGTKGKPQHFGDGTRLSIL.

The chain recombines TRBV5-1 with TRBJ1-2, with D hard to call. V was cut by 4 bases and J by 0 bases, with 10 bases left in between. Per the germline V gene, CDR1 is SGHRS and CDR2 is YFSETQ. The CDR3 is made up of 14 amino acids. The CDR3 is CASSEAGTNYGYTF. The CDR3 DNA sequence: TGCGCCAGCAGCGAGGCCGGGACTAACTATGGCTACACCTTC.

This clone has just one count. The chain carries TRBV10-2 and TRBJ2-7; 8 bases are a match to TRBD1. Germline CDR1 reads WSHSY; CDR2 reads SAAADI. This CDR3 is built from 14 residues. The V and J ends lost 3 bases and 0 bases, in that order; junction bases with no gene match: 1. CDR3 protein: CASSDGTGSYEQYF. In nucleotides, the CDR3 is TGCGCCAGCAGTGACGGGACAGGCTCCTACGAGCAGTACTTC.

The chain is built from TRBV5-4 and TRBJ2-7, with TRBD2 as a possible D gene (7 bases). Germline-derived CDR1 and CDR2 are SGHNT and YYREEE (reference sequence). The V and J ends lost 0 bases and 3 bases respectively, with 10 bases between them. This CDR3 has 14 amino acids. The CDR3 protein is CASSLEGGSYEQYF. The CDR3 DNA is TGTGCCAGCAGCTTGGAGGGGGGGAGCTACGAGCAGTACTTC.

This chain uses TRBV3-1 (or the pseudogene TRBV3-2) with TRBJ1-6, with no clear D. This CDR3 spans 13 amino acids. V gave up 1 base and J gave up 9 bases, with 7 bases separating them. The germline CDR1 and CDR2 sequences are LGHDT and YNNKEL (reference sequence). This chain's CDR3 is CASSQGLVSPLHF. The CDR3 coding sequence is TGTGCCAGCAGCCAAGGGCTGGTTTCACCCCTCCACTTT.

This clone turned up a few times. The rearrangement uses TRBV5-1 and TRBJ2-1; D may be TRBD1 (6 bases). Germline V gives CDR1 SGHRS, CDR2 YFSETQ. V was trimmed by 5 bases and J by 10 bases, leaving 16 bases between them. The length of the CDR3 is 13 residues. In DNA form, the CDR3 reads TGCGCCAGCAGTTCCTTAGGGGGACGGGAGCAGTTCTTC. It translates to CASSSLGGREQFF.